This note documents a single T cell receptor beta chain sequence. The antigen is not known. These data are taken from a study of blood T cells in healthy people across ages. The study's findings and limits: A greater number of naive CD4+ cells and higher diversity distinguished long-lived donors from aged donors. Possibly, changes in expanded clonotypes were confounded because donor CMV status was unknown. The fall in TCR beta diversity per million T cells was roughly linear with age.

The use of a sample-barcoded 5' primer and a J-beta primer mix characterized a second PCR of 7 to 11 cycles. Each cDNA molecule, via a template-switch adaptor with 12 random nucleotides, was tagged. TCRdb recomputed calls from the 5' RACE reads with MiXCR, one row per CDR3 protein. Of approximately 1.5 million distinct CDR3 sequences in the sample, around 36% are singletons; the top ten hold roughly 10%. CDR1 and CDR2 from the germline V gene are DFQATT and SNEGSKA (reference sequence). This CDR3 contains 19 residues. Trimming removed 4 bases from V and 0 bases from J; junction bases left unmatched: 17.

The sequencing sample was made of blood. V gene TRBV20-1 combines with J gene TRBJ2-7; TRBD2 agrees at 11 bases. This receptor was obtained from a woman aged 30 to 39 in good health. CDR3: CSANPPPLAGGPFSYEQYF. The CDR3 DNA reads as TGCAGTGCTAACCCACCACCTCTAGCGGGAGGACCCTTCTCCTACGAGCAGTACTTC.